This T cell receptor beta chain was recorded in a study of regulatory T cells in long-lasting Graves disease. Through Arm-PCR of CDR3 regions and iRepertoire HTBI primers, TCR beta libraries were built. TCRdb reprocessed the multiplex PCR reads via MiXCR and lists one record per CDR3 protein. The data hold 200,000 to 250,000 distinct CDR3 sequences, with around 19% observed a single time. The V gene lost 5 bases and the J gene lost 4 bases, with 12 bases spanning the gap. The CDR3 spans 14 residues. CDR1 KGHSH and CDR2 LQKENI come from the germline V gene. Documented time point: newly diagnosed GD, antithyroid drugs for less than 3 months. With RNA extracted from PBMCs as input, the TCR library was made.

The material sequenced was peripheral blood mononuclear cells (PBMCs), taken at new diagnosis, from a patient treated with antithyroid drugs. The chain joins TRBV18 to TRBJ2-1; D might be TRBD1 (6 bases). The receptor's source is a female donor with Graves disease. CDR3 protein: CASSCTGPYNEQFF. The CDR3 region has the DNA TGTGCCAGCTCATGCACAGGGCCTTACAATGAGCAGTTCTTC. Complete variable domain (other parts from reference TRBV18 and TRBJ2-1): NAGVMQNPRHLVRRRGQEARLRCSPMKGHSHVYWYRQLPEEGLKFMVYLQKENIIDESGMPKERFSAEFPKEGPSILRIQQVVRGDSAAYFCASSCTGPYNEQFFGPGTRLTVL.